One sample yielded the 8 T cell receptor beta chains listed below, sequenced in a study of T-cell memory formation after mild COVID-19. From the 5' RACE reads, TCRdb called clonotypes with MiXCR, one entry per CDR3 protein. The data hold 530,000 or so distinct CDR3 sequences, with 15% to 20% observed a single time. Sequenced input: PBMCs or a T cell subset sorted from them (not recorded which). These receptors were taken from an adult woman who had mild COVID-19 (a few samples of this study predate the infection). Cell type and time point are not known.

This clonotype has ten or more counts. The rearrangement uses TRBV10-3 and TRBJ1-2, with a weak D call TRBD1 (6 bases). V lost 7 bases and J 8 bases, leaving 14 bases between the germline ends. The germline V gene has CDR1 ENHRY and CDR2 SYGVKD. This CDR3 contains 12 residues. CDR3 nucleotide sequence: TGTGCCATCACCACGACAGGAGGAGGCTACACCTTC. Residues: CAITTTGGGYTF.

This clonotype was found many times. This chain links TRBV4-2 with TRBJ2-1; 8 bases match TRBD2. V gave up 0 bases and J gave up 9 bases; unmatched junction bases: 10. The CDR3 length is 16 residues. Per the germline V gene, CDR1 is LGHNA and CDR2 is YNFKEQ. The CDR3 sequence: CASSQDTDGGASEQFF. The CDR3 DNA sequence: TGTGCCAGCAGCCAAGATACGGACGGGGGGGCCAGTGAGCAGTTCTTC.

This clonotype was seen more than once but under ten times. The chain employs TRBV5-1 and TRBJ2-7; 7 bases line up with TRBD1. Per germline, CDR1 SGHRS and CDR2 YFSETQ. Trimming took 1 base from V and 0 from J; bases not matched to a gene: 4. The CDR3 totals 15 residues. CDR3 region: CASSLLTGDSYEQYF. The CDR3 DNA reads TGCGCCAGCAGCTTGTTAACAGGGGACTCCTACGAGCAGTACTTC. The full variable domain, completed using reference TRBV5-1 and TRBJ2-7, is KAGVTQTPRYLIKTRGQQVTLSCSPISGHRSVSWYQQTPGQGLQFLFEYFSETQRNKGNFPGRFSGRQFSNSRSEMNVSTLELGDSALYLCASSLLTGDSYEQYFGPGTRLTVT.

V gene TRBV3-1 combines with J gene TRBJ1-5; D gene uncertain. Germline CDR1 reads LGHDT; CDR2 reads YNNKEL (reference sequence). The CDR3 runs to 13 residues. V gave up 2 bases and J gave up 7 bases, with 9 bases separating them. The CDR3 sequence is CASSQSTVQPQHF. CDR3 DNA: TGTGCCAGCAGCCAATCTACAGTACAGCCCCAGCATTTT.

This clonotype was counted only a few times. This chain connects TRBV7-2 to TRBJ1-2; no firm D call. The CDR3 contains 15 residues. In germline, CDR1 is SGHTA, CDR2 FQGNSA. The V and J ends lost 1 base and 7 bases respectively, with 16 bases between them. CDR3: CASSLEWAPPRGYTF. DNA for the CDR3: TGTGCCAGCAGCTTAGAATGGGCTCCGCCCCGTGGCTACACCTTC.

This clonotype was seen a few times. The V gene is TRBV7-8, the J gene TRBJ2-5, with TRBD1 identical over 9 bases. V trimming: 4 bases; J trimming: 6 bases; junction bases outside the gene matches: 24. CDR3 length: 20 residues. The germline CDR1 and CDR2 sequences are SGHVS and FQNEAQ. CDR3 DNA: TGTGCCAGCAGCTCCAGAGGACCCGGGACAGGGAAATTCGGTCGGAAGACCCAGTACTTC. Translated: CASSSRGPGTGKFGRKTQYF.

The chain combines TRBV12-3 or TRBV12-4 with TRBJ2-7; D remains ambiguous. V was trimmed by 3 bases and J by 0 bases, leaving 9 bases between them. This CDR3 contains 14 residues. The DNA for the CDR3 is TGTGCCAGCAGTTTTGGTCCCAACTCCTACGAGCAGTACTTC. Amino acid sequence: CASSFGPNSYEQYF.

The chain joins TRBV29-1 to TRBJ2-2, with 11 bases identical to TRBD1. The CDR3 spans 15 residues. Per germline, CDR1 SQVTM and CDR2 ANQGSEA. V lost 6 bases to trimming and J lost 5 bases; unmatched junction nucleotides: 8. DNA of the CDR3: TGCAGCGTGAGAGGGGGGACAGGGGGGACCGGGGAGCTGTTTTTT. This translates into CSVRGGTGGTGELFF.